Reported below is one TCR beta chain. Its antigen is currently unknown. This sample is drawn from a study of T cells expressing NK-cell markers. CDR1 is SGHAT and CDR2 is FQNNGV in the germline V gene. The CDR3 loop spans 15 amino acids. TCRdb derives one entry per CDR3 protein from the 5' RACE reads, leaving out DNA. The table gives approximately 150,000 distinct CDR3 sequences; the top ten clones make up 9% to 15% of it. General observations from the study: The CD3+CD56-NKG2C+ fraction was also led by these clonotypes in several donors.

The receptor's source is a man in his late teens or twenties in good health. This chain joins TRBV11-2 and TRBJ2-1. The sample consisted of blood T cells: a sorted CD56 or NKG2C T cell subset, CD4+ or CD8+ T cells, or bulk PBMC T cells (not recorded which). The CDR3 protein is CASSPSGSPNNEQFF. The full variable domain, completed using reference TRBV11-2 and TRBJ2-1, is EAGVAQSPRYKIIEKRQSVAFWCNPISGHATLYWYQQILGQGPKLLIQFQNNGVVDDSQLPKDRFSAERLKGVDSTLKIQPAKLEDSAVYLCASSPSGSPNNEQFFGPGTRLTVL.